Below are 30 T cell receptor beta chains sequenced from a single sample in a study of blood T cell repertoires in COVID-19. Only in-frame clones appear in the TCRdb table, and some are missing; sequencing was by immunoSEQ multiplex PCR. The table includes some 190,000 clones, about 88% detected once. Material: peripheral blood. These receptors were collected from a man aged 30-40 years with acute or convalescent COVID-19.

With regard to this clone: Other DNA sequences of this sample code for an identical CDR3. The chain combines TRBV18 with TRBJ1-6; 8 bases agree with TRBD1. The length of the CDR3 is 14 residues. V lost 3 bases and J lost 6; bases outside the gene matches: 1. The germline CDR1 and CDR2 sequences are KGHSH and LQKENI. This CDR3 is CASSPDRGNSPLHF. CDR3 DNA: TGTGCCAGCTCACCCGACAGGGGTAATTCACCCCTCCACTTT.

The V and J genes are TRBV27 and TRBJ1-2, with D maybe TRBD1 (6 bases). The CDR3 consists of 13 residues. The ends were cut back, 7 bases at V and 5 bases at J, with 14 bases in the middle. Germline CDR1 MNHEY, CDR2 SMNVEV (reference sequence). The CDR3 loop is CASTPTGNYGYTF. In DNA form, the CDR3 reads TGTGCCAGCACCCCTACAGGGAATTATGGCTACACCTTC.

This clone appeared a few times. J is TRBJ1-2 and V is TRBV14; 10 bases align to TRBD1. The junction had 9 bases not matched to a gene; V was cut back by 0 bases and J by 5 bases. CDR3 size: 17 residues. Germline V gene sequence: CDR1 SGHDN, CDR2 FVKESK. The CDR3 protein is CASSQDPRTGGEYGYTF. CDR3 coding DNA: TGTGCCAGCAGCCAAGATCCTAGGACAGGGGGAGAGTATGGCTACACCTTC.

Concerning this clone: This CDR3 is also generated by other DNA sequences in the sample. V usage is TRBV12-3 or TRBV12-4 and J usage is TRBJ1-5, with a tentative D call TRBD1 (6 bases). The CDR3 loop spans 13 amino acids. Deletions cut 3 bases from V and 6 bases from J, with 9 bases between. CDR3 loop: CASSFSGAQPQHF. The CDR3 bases are TGTGCCAGCAGTTTCTCAGGGGCTCAGCCCCAGCATTTT.

This clone occurred once. This rearrangement joins TRBV5-1 to TRBJ1-3; D may be TRBD1 (6 bases). The CDR3 has 18 amino acids. The germline gives CDR1 SGHRS, CDR2 YFSETQ. Trimming took 3 bases from V and 4 from J, leaving 23 bases between them. The CDR3: CASSSGSLQGLLGNTIYF. The CDR3 DNA sequence: TGCGCCAGCAGCTCTGGATCGCTCCAGGGGCTTCTAGGAAACACCATATATTTT.

V usage is TRBV5-1 and J usage is TRBJ1-3, with TRBD1 as a possible D gene (6 bases). Trimming removed 4 bases from V and 0 bases from J, with 11 bases in between. The CDR3 covers 15 residues. Germline CDR1 reads SGHRS; CDR2 reads YFSETQ. CDR3 bases: TGCGCCAGCAGCAGAGGGGACAACTCTGGAAACACCATATATTTT. It is translated as CASSRGDNSGNTIYF.

J is TRBJ2-1 and V is TRBV2, with 8 positions matching TRBD2. Germline loops: CDR1 SNHLY, CDR2 FYNNEI. The length of the CDR3 is 15 residues. The V gene end was trimmed by 3 bases and the J gene end by 8 bases; junction bases not matched to a gene: 9. The CDR3 reads CASSDRLGTRHEQFF. The CDR3 coding sequence is TGTGCCAGCAGTGATAGACTCGGGACTAGGCATGAGCAGTTCTTC.

This chain joins TRBV5-1 and TRBJ1-4; 9 nucleotides align to TRBD1. Germline V CDR1 and CDR2: SGHRS, YFSETQ. This CDR3 is 16 amino acids long. J was trimmed by 2 bases and V by 4 bases; bases with no gene match: 6. CDR3 nucleotides: TGCGCCAGCAGCAACAGGGGGCGCAGGACTAATGAAAAACTGTTTTTT. Amino acids: CASSNRGRRTNEKLFF.

The CDR3 DNA reads TGTGCCAGCAGCGTAGGTGGGGGCCGCAATCAGCCCCAGCATTTT. It is translated as CASSVGGGRNQPQHF. The gene calls are TRBV9 and TRBJ1-5; possibly TRBD1 for D (6 bases). This CDR3 has 15 amino acids. The germline gives CDR1 SGDLS, CDR2 YYNGEE. V dropped 0 bases and J dropped 2 bases, with 9 bases sitting between them.

As DNA, the CDR3 is TGTGCCAGCGGAAGGCAGGGTGAGACTGGAAACACCATATATTTT. This translates into CASGRQGETGNTIYF. The J gene is TRBJ1-3, the V gene TRBV19; possible D gene TRBD1, 5 bases. Germline values: CDR1 LNHDA, CDR2 SQIVND (reference sequence). V lost 9 bases and J 2 bases, leaving 17 bases between the germline ends. CDR3 length equals 15 residues.

This sequence joins TRBV6-1 and TRBJ1-3; a weak D match, TRBD1 (6 bases). V was clipped by 2 bases and J by 3 bases, with 17 bases between them. The CDR3 covers 17 residues. Germline loops: CDR1 MNHNS, CDR2 SASEGT. The CDR3 reads CASSEQPQGSGGNTIYF. The CDR3 nucleotides are TGTGCCAGCAGTGAACAACCACAGGGCTCGGGTGGAAACACCATATATTTT.

The gene calls are TRBV20-1 and TRBJ1-1; TRBD1 matches at 9 bases. Trimming removed 3 bases from V and 0 bases from J; junction bases left unmatched: 5. Germline loops: CDR1 DFQATT, CDR2 SNEGSKA (reference sequence). The CDR3 totals 15 residues. This chain's CDR3 is CSASGTGRVNTEAFF. CDR3 DNA: TGCAGTGCTAGTGGGACAGGGCGGGTGAACACTGAAGCTTTCTTT.

V is TRBV5-6 and J is TRBJ2-2, with a possible D match to TRBD2 (6 bases). Germline CDR1 is SGHDT and CDR2 is YYEEEE. Between the trimmed V and J ends, which lost 4 bases and 5 bases, there was a span of 12 bases. The CDR3 sequence is 14 residues long. The CDR3 sequence: CASSPLAGTGELFF. CDR3 bases: TGTGCCAGCAGCCCACTAGCCGGAACCGGGGAGCTGTTTTTT.

This chain uses TRBV24-1 with TRBJ1-2; weak D call: TRBD1 (6 bases). The CDR3 covers 15 residues. V was trimmed by 4 bases and J by 3 bases, leaving 14 bases between them. The germline gives CDR1 KGHDR, CDR2 SFDVKD. CDR3 in DNA: TGTGCCACCAGTGAACCGGGAGGGGGGCACTATGGCTACACCTTC. Its translation is CATSEPGGGHYGYTF.

The chain employs TRBV20-1 and TRBJ2-1; the match to TRBD2 covers 8 bases. This CDR3 contains 15 residues. Trimming at V came to 3 bases and at J to 9 bases, leaving 13 bases not matched to a gene. Germline CDR1 is DFQATT and CDR2 is SNEGSKA (reference sequence). DNA for the CDR3: TGCAGTGCTAGTGACGGGAGGGCCGTTGGGGGTGAGCAGTTCTTC. As protein: CSASDGRAVGGEQFF.

This chain joins TRBV19 and TRBJ1-5; D is perhaps TRBD1 (5 bases). The V gene lost 5 bases and the J gene lost 3 bases, with 20 bases spanning the gap. The CDR3 runs to 17 residues. Germline V gives CDR1 LNHDA, CDR2 SQIVND (reference sequence). CDR3 loop: CASSPVGGATPNQPQHF. The DNA of the CDR3 is TGTGCCAGTAGTCCCGTCGGAGGGGCCACCCCCAATCAGCCCCAGCATTTT.

The chain employs TRBV4-1 and TRBJ2-7, with 10 bases matching TRBD1. Germline trimming cut 4 bases from V and 4 bases from J; bases unmatched to any gene: 4. The CDR3 loop spans 14 amino acids. Germline V CDR1 and CDR2: MGHRA, YSYEKL. The CDR3 protein is CASSPGQGKYEQYF. For the CDR3, the DNA is TGCGCCAGCAGCCCGGGACAGGGGAAGTACGAGCAGTACTTC.

The V call is TRBV30, the J call TRBJ1-6, with a weak D call TRBD1 (5 bases). This CDR3 region has 12 residues. Germline assignment: CDR1 GTSNPN and CDR2 SVGIG (reference sequence). The germline V and J ends were trimmed by 2 bases and 14 bases, with 13 bases remaining between them. Here the CDR3 DNA reads TGTGCCTGGAGTCTCCAGGGTACGACCCTCCACTTT. Translating it yields CAWSLQGTTLHF. Supplemented by reference TRBV30 and TRBJ1-6, the full variable domain reads SQTIHQWPATLVQPVGSPLSLECTVEGTSNPNLYWYRQAAGRGLQLLFYSVGIGQISSEVPQNLSASRPQDRQFILSSKKLLLSDSGFYLCAWSLQGTTLHFGNGTRLTVT.

The chain combines TRBV28 with TRBJ1-4; the match to TRBD1 covers 8 bases. The CDR3 extends over 13 amino acids. After removal of 10 bases from V and 7 bases from J, the junction contained 8 bases not matched to a gene. Per the germline V gene, CDR1 is MDHEN and CDR2 is SYDVKM. CDR3 in DNA: TGTGCCACGGACAGGGAAGGAGCTGAAAAACTGTTTTTT. Translating it yields CATDREGAEKLFF.

The chain is built from TRBV18 and TRBJ1-1, with D possibly TRBD1 on 5 matching bases. Germline lookup yields CDR1 KGHSH and CDR2 LQKENI. The CDR3 is made up of 14 amino acids. V shed 4 bases and J shed 2 bases, with 11 bases lying between them. CDR3 nucleotide sequence: TGTGCCAGCTCACGAGCAGGGAAAAACACTGAAGCTTTCTTT. Its protein is CASSRAGKNTEAFF.

V and J are TRBV7-9 and TRBJ2-1; 13 nucleotides agree with TRBD2. The CDR3 loop spans 14 amino acids. The germline gives CDR1 SEHNR, CDR2 FQNEAQ (reference sequence). V shed 7 bases and J 6 bases; nucleotides not matched to a gene: 3. The CDR3 bases are TGTGCCAGCAAGGGACTAGCGGGGTTCAATGAGCAGTTCTTC. Translated, it gives CASKGLAGFNEQFF.

The chain carries TRBV7-9 and TRBJ2-3; 8 bases line up with TRBD1. The J segment lost 3 bases and the V segment lost 1 base, leaving 9 bases of the junction unmatched. Looked up from germline, CDR1 is SEHNR and CDR2 is FQNEAQ (reference sequence). CDR3 length equals 17 residues. The CDR3 DNA follows: TGTGCCAGCAGCTTAGTCAGGGGGCAGACGGGAACAGATACGCAGTATTTT. Its translation is CASSLVRGQTGTDTQYF.

This sequence joins TRBV9 and TRBJ1-1; possible D gene TRBD1, 5 bases. This CDR3 has 14 amino acids. Germline values: CDR1 SGDLS, CDR2 YYNGEE. Between the trimmed V and J ends, which lost 3 bases and 1 base, there was a span of 10 bases. The CDR3 is CASSEGLRNTEAFF. DNA for the CDR3: TGTGCCAGCAGCGAGGGACTGAGGAACACTGAAGCTTTCTTT. Based on the CDR3 plus reference TRBV9 and TRBJ1-1, the full variable domain is DSGVTQTPKHLITATGQRVTLRCSPRSGDLSVYWYQQSLDQGLQFLIQYYNGEERAKGNILERFSAQQFPDLHSELNLSSLELGDSALYFCASSEGLRNTEAFFGQGTRLTVV.

This clone was detected a few times. V gene TRBV20-1 combines with J gene TRBJ2-7, with 11 bases identical to TRBD2. CDR3 size: 16 residues. Germline V gene lookup returns CDR1 DFQATT and CDR2 SNEGSKA (reference sequence). V shed 3 bases and J 7 bases; nucleotides not matched to a gene: 14. The CDR3 loop reads CSASPGTSGPRWEQYF. The CDR3 bases are TGCAGTGCTAGTCCCGGGACTAGCGGACCCCGGTGGGAGCAGTACTTC.

The chain couples TRBV6-6 to TRBJ1-5; perhaps TRBD1 as D (5 bases). CDR3 length: 15 residues. V shed 7 bases and J shed 1 base, with 14 bases lying between them. Germline CDR1 MNHNY, CDR2 SVGAGI (reference sequence). In DNA, the CDR3 is TGTGCCAGCAACTACCCGGGGGTCAGCAATCAGCCCCAGCATTTT. It encodes CASNYPGVSNQPQHF.

The CDR3 loop reads CASSDDRGLNSPLHF. CDR3 nucleotide sequence: TGTGCCAGTAGTGACGACCGGGGTCTAAATTCACCCCTCCACTTT. This rearrangement joins TRBV19 to TRBJ1-6; D uncertain. The CDR3 is 15 amino acids. V lost 5 bases, J lost 7 bases, and 15 bases lay in between. CDR1 and CDR2 (germline): LNHDA, SQIVND (reference sequence).

CDR3: CASSLQGRDIYGYTF. The CDR3, as DNA: TGTGCCAGCTCACTACAGGGTAGGGATATTTATGGCTACACCTTC. This rearrangement joins TRBV18 to TRBJ1-2, with TRBD1 as a possible D gene (6 bases). This CDR3 region has 15 residues. CDR1 is KGHSH and CDR2 is LQKENI in the germline V gene. The V end was cut by 4 bases, the J end by 5 bases, with 17 bases between.

This clone was picked up a small number of times. The chain is built from TRBV21-1 and TRBJ1-1; the D segment call TRBD1 is taken from the table without a DNA check. TRBV21-1 is a known pseudogene. The CDR3 is 15 amino acids. CDR3 DNA: TGTGCCAGCAGCGCCGAGAGGGGGCCGAACACTGAAGCTTTCTTT. Residues: CASSAERGPNTEAFF.

The chain joins TRBV27 to TRBJ1-6; TRBD1 is a possible D gene (6 bases). Germline loops: CDR1 MNHEY, CDR2 SMNVEV (reference sequence). Trimming took 3 bases from V and 9 from J, leaving 18 bases between them. The CDR3 loop spans 16 amino acids. The CDR3 protein is CASSFVPPGGPSPLHF. CDR3 nucleotide sequence: TGTGCCAGCAGTTTCGTCCCGCCGGGGGGCCCTTCACCCCTCCACTTT.

The chain is built from TRBV18 and TRBJ1-6; 8 positions agree with TRBD1. V trimming: 2 bases; J trimming: 10 bases; junction bases outside the gene matches: 7. Looked up from germline, CDR1 is KGHSH and CDR2 is LQKENI. The CDR3 is made up of 15 amino acids. The CDR3 protein is CASSPTGGTESPLHF. CDR3 in DNA: TGTGCCAGCTCACCAACAGGGGGTACGGAATCACCCCTCCACTTT.